Below are 3 T cell receptor beta chains sequenced from a single sample in a study of control samples from healthy donors and cancer patients (dated by TCRdb to 2020 to 2022). The library was generated by the immunoSEQ multiplex PCR assay. Entries here come from immuneACCESS through TCRdb and include only in-frame sequences with V and J called. Some clones fail to appear in such tables; in the studies checked, an unresolved V gene covers under half of the shortfall, and the cause of the remainder is unknown. In this sample the table shows 160,000 or so clones, about 94% of which occur a single time. More than 2% of the sample belongs to the ten largest clones. Input material: blood. These receptors all come from a middle-aged man in good health.

The J gene is TRBJ1-5, the V gene TRBV2; D gene unclear. CDR1 SNHLY and CDR2 FYNNEI come from the germline V gene. The CDR3 loop spans 14 amino acids. Trimming stripped 7 bases from V and 6 bases from J, with 16 bases between. CDR3 coding DNA: TGTGCCAGCAAGGCCAGCTTTCTAGGTCAGCCCCAGCATTTT. It is translated as CASKASFLGQPQHF. Variable domain in full (rest from reference TRBV2 and TRBJ1-5): EPEVTQTPSHQVTQMGQEVILRCVPISNHLYFYWYRQILGQKVEFLVSFYNNEISEKSEIFDDQFSVERPDGSNFTLKIRSTKLEDSAMYFCASKASFLGQPQHFGDGTRLSIL.

The gene calls are TRBV13 and TRBJ2-3; no clear D. The CDR3 totals 15 residues. Trimming cost V 7 bases and J 1 base, with 15 bases left between them. From germline, CDR1 is PRHDT and CDR2 FYEKMQ (reference sequence). CDR3 coding DNA: TGTGCCAGCAAACCTAGGGCGGACCGCACAGATACGCAGTATTTT. It yields the protein CASKPRADRTDTQYF.

This chain joins TRBV19 and TRBJ1-4; a weak D match, TRBD1 (5 bases). The V gene's germline CDR1 is LNHDA and CDR2 SQIVND (reference sequence). This CDR3 has 13 residues. V lost 5 bases and J 8 bases, leaving 12 bases between the germline ends. As DNA, the CDR3 is TGTGCCAGTAGTCAAGGGGCGGAGGAAAAACTGTTTTTT. Translated: CASSQGAEEKLFF.